The present TCR beta chain was sequenced within a study of blood T cell repertoires in COVID-19. Study-level background: Material from acute and convalescent COVID-19 was sourced from the United States, Italy and Spain. T cells, B-cell-depleted T cells, or PBMCs supplied cDNA or gDNA.

CDR3 size: 12 residues. Per germline, CDR1 SGHNT and CDR2 YYREEE (reference sequence). The germline V and J ends were trimmed by 6 bases and 4 bases, with 10 bases remaining between them. Data came from immunoSEQ multiplex PCR; TCRdb stores just in-frame clones and leaves some out. The sample holds 150,000 to 200,000 clones, about 91% seen once. The rearrangement uses TRBV5-4 and TRBJ1-2; D may be TRBD1 (5 bases). The sequence came from a woman aged 60-75 years who had recovered from COVID-19. The sample consisted of peripheral blood. The CDR3 is CASTLGGYGYTF. The CDR3 DNA reads TGTGCCAGCACGCTGGGGGGCTATGGCTACACCTTC.